The rows below give T cell receptor beta chains drawn from one sample of a study of OX40 agonist ivuxolimab in advanced cancers. This table comes from immunoSEQ multiplex PCR, and its TCRdb copy is limited to in-frame clones, with some not included. The table includes 20,000 to 30,000 clones, 88% detected once. The starting material was CD4+ or CD8+ T cells sorted from blood, obtained in a trial of the OX40 agonist ivuxolimab. These receptors originate from an adult with an advanced solid tumor such as melanoma, head and neck, liver or kidney cancer. CDR3s include the opening cysteine and the closing phenylalanine or tryptophan.

J gene	V gene	CDR3 protein
TRBJ1-5	TRBV29-1	CSVRQEVDQPQHF
TRBJ2-2	TRBV6-1	CASTNFLNTGELFF
TRBJ1-6	TRBV12-5	CASGPGDGDPGDSPLHF
TRBJ1-5	TRBV18	CASSPEDSNQPQHF
TRBJ2-5	TRBV9	CASSVGGARRETQYF
TRBJ1-3	TRBV9	CASSVAVGSGNTIYF
TRBJ1-2	TRBV5-1	CASSLVWGTGVGYGYTF
TRBJ2-7	TRBV6-6	CASSTRGRALSYEQYF
TRBJ1-4	TRBV27	CASGSGTGARRANEKLFF
TRBJ1-4	TRBV19	CASSPRQGVEKLFF
TRBJ1-4	TRBV19	CASRDPGQGNEKLFF
TRBJ2-2	TRBV7-8	CASSFGTRANTGELFF
TRBJ1-4	TRBV7-6	CASSLAGGENEKLFF
TRBJ1-5	TRBV7-2	CASSFYSNQPQHF
TRBJ1-3	TRBV6-5	CASSPSPSGNTIYF
TRBJ2-5	TRBV7-2	CASSSRPGYETQYF
.	TRBV6-6	CASSKRTSGTYEQYF
TRBJ2-7	TRBV19	CASSMTGSSYEQYF
TRBJ2-3	TRBV5-1	CASSLGGTGSDTQYF
TRBJ2-7	TRBV5-5	CASSLRGSPRNEQYF
TRBJ2-5	TRBV20-1	CSAIPGETQYF